The 18 T cell receptor beta chains in this list originate from one sample, sequenced in a study of glioma-infiltrating T cells after dendritic cell vaccination. Profiling relied on immunoSEQ multiplex PCR, and the TCRdb table lists in-frame clones only, not all of them. The repertoire holds approximately 50,000 clones, approximately 89% seen once, with 5.3% in the top ten. Time point meaning: after dendritic cell vaccination, including at tumor progression/relapse. The specimen was blood, collected after dendritic cell vaccination. The receptors derive from a human donor with glioblastoma.

This clone was seen only once. The chain couples TRBV7-9 to TRBJ1-4, with D hard to call. The CDR3 extends over 14 amino acids. V dropped 2 bases and J dropped 1 base, with 5 bases sitting between them. CDR1 and CDR2 (germline): SEHNR, FQNEAQ (reference sequence). The CDR3 bases are TGTGCCAGCAGCTTAACCGGAACTAATGAAAAACTGTTTTTT. It specifies CASSLTGTNEKLFF.

V gene TRBV5-1 combines with J gene TRBJ2-2; 9 positions agree with TRBD2. The junction had 7 bases not matched to a gene; V was cut back by 0 bases and J by 7 bases. Germline V gives CDR1 SGHRS, CDR2 YFSETQ. The CDR3 is 16 residues long. CDR3 region: CASSLVSGSSIGELFF. The CDR3 nucleotides read TGCGCCAGCAGCTTGGTTAGCGGGAGCTCCATCGGGGAGCTGTTTTTT.

The genes are TRBV9 and TRBJ2-5, with 9 bases lining up with TRBD2. The length of the CDR3 is 16 residues. After removal of 0 bases from V and 5 bases from J, the junction contained 8 bases not matched to a gene. Per the germline V gene, CDR1 is SGDLS and CDR2 is YYNGEE. The CDR3 DNA sequence: TGTGCCAGCAGCGTAGTGGGTAGCGGGAGCGTGGAGACCCAGTACTTC. This translates into CASSVVGSGSVETQYF.

This clone was observed a single time. The rearrangement uses TRBV5-1 and TRBJ1-4; possibly TRBD1 for D (6 bases). The germline CDR1 and CDR2 sequences are SGHRS and YFSETQ. Trimming shortened V by 4 bases and J by 8 bases, and 15 bases separated the two germline ends. The CDR3 spans 14 residues. The CDR3 nucleotides are TGCGCCAGCAGCGCCGGGGGGCGTAGGGAAAAACTGTTTTTT. This gives the protein CASSAGGRREKLFF.

The count of this clone is one. The CDR3 region is CASKVTSGRADTQYF. In nucleotides, the CDR3 is TGTGCCAGCAAAGTGACTAGCGGGAGGGCAGATACGCAGTATTTT. The chain couples TRBV2 to TRBJ2-3; 14 positions agree with TRBD2. V was clipped by 7 bases and J by 4 bases; unmatched bases: 4. The CDR3 runs to 15 residues. CDR1 is SNHLY, CDR2 FYNNEI, per germline.

The chain carries TRBV2 and TRBJ2-2; 9 nucleotides line up with TRBD2. CDR3 length: 17 amino acids. J lost 4 bases, V lost 8 bases, and 14 bases had no gene match. Germline V lookup: CDR1 SNHLY, CDR2 FYNNEI. The DNA for the CDR3 is TGTGCCAGCGAAAGGGGGGCGGGAGGGCCGAGCACCGGGGAGCTGTTTTTT. The encoded protein is CASERGAGGPSTGELFF.

The chain carries TRBV2 and TRBJ2-7; unclear D gene. V was pared by 4 bases and J by 0 bases, with 10 bases between. Per the germline V gene, CDR1 is SNHLY and CDR2 is FYNNEI. The CDR3 has 14 amino acids. The CDR3 sequence: CASSADFPSYEQYF. In DNA form, the CDR3 reads TGTGCCAGCAGTGCAGACTTCCCCTCCTACGAGCAGTACTTC.

A single count supports this clone. The rearrangement links TRBV7-2 to TRBJ2-7; no clear D gene. Germline CDR1 reads SGHTA; CDR2 reads FQGNSA. V was clipped by 3 bases and J by 4 bases, with 7 bases between them. The length of the CDR3 is 12 residues. In DNA, the CDR3 is TGTGCCAGCAGCTTCTTCGGTTACGAGCAGTACTTC. Translating gives CASSFFGYEQYF.

The chain combines TRBV7-2 with TRBJ1-1; TRBD1 matches 10 bases. There are 15 residues in the CDR3. V shed 5 bases and J 5 bases; nucleotides not matched to a gene: 8. Germline CDR1 and CDR2: SGHTA and FQGNSA. The CDR3 reads CASSRGQGVVTEAFF. CDR3 nucleotide sequence: TGTGCCAGCAGCCGAGGACAGGGGGTGGTGACTGAAGCTTTCTTT.

V is TRBV4-3 and J is TRBJ2-7, with 8 bases matching TRBD2. The CDR3 loop spans 15 amino acids. The trim removed 1 base at V and 5 bases at J, leaving 7 bases unmatched. From germline, CDR1 is LGHNA and CDR2 YSLEER. The chain's CDR3 is CASSQVFSGIHEQYF. In DNA, the CDR3 is TGCGCCAGCAGCCAAGTTTTTAGCGGGATTCACGAGCAGTACTTC.

The chain carries TRBV11-3 and TRBJ2-2; D possibly corresponds to TRBD1 (6 bases). CDR3 length: 15 residues. V was trimmed by 3 bases and J by 6 bases, leaving 14 bases between them. Germline assignment: CDR1 SGHNT and CDR2 YENEEA. CDR3 protein: CASSLPGDGSGELFF. CDR3 DNA: TGTGCCAGCAGCTTGCCAGGGGATGGGTCCGGGGAGCTGTTTTTT.

The V gene is TRBV2, the J gene TRBJ2-1; D might be TRBD1 (6 bases). Per germline, CDR1 SNHLY and CDR2 FYNNEI. The CDR3 totals 14 residues. Trimming pared 8 bases from V and 0 bases from J, leaving 11 bases between. CDR3 coding DNA: TGTGCCAGCGTTACAGGGTACTCCTACAATGAGCAGTTCTTC. Residues: CASVTGYSYNEQFF.

The genes are TRBV14 and TRBJ2-2; the D is unclear. Deletions cut 2 bases from V and 5 bases from J, with 6 bases between. Looked up from germline, CDR1 is SGHDN and CDR2 is FVKESK. This CDR3 has 13 amino acids. CDR3: CASSQRETGELFF. CDR3 in DNA: TGTGCCAGCAGCCAAAGAGAAACCGGGGAGCTGTTTTTT.

V usage is TRBV5-4 and J usage is TRBJ2-7; TRBD2 matches at 9 bases. This CDR3 spans 16 amino acids. Germline CDR1 reads SGHNT; CDR2 reads YYREEE (reference sequence). V lost 1 base, J lost 3 bases, and 8 bases stayed unmatched. The CDR3 is CASSLYSSGRYYEQYF. The CDR3 DNA reads TGTGCCAGCAGCTTGTACTCCAGCGGGAGGTACTACGAGCAGTACTTC.

The chain carries TRBV11-2 and TRBJ2-6, with unresolved D. This CDR3 is 15 amino acids long. Germline V gives CDR1 SGHAT, CDR2 FQNNGV. V gave up 5 bases and J gave up 0 bases, with 8 bases separating them. Here the CDR3 reads CASSMRSSGANVLTF. As DNA, the CDR3 is TGTGCCAGCAGCATGCGGAGCTCTGGGGCCAACGTCCTGACTTTC.

V and J are TRBV13 and TRBJ2-7; tentative D call: TRBD2 (6 bases). The V and J ends lost 5 bases and 2 bases respectively, with 16 bases between them. CDR3 size: 15 residues. Germline assignment: CDR1 PRHDT and CDR2 FYEKMQ (reference sequence). CDR3 nucleotides: TGTGCCAGCAGCCTGGGACTGGATATTGCCTACGAGCAGTACTTC. Translation: CASSLGLDIAYEQYF.

This chain uses TRBV4-1 with TRBJ2-1; D is ambiguous. V was trimmed by 1 base and J by 9 bases, leaving 13 bases between them. The V gene's germline CDR1 is MGHRA and CDR2 YSYEKL. The CDR3 runs to 14 residues. The CDR3 reads CASSQVIPGPEQFF. The CDR3 bases are TGCGCCAGCAGCCAAGTTATACCAGGTCCTGAGCAGTTCTTC.

This clone was counted once. The rearrangement uses TRBV28 and TRBJ1-5; TRBD1 agrees at 9 bases. The germline CDR1 and CDR2 sequences are MDHEN and SYDVKM. V lost 5 bases and J lost 5; bases outside the gene matches: 4. The CDR3 is 14 residues long. In DNA form, the CDR3 reads TGTGCCAGCAGTGTGACAGGGGGATATCAGCCCCAGCATTTT. This sequence encodes CASSVTGGYQPQHF.